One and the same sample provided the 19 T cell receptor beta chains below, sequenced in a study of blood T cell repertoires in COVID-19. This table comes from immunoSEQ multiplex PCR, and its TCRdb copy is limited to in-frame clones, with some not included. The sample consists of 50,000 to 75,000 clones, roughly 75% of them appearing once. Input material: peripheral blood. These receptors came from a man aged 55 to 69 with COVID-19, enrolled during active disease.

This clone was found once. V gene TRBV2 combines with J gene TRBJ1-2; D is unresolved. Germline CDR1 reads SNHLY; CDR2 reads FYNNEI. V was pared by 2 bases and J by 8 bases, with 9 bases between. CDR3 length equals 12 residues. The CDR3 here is CASSESERGYTF. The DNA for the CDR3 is TGTGCCAGCAGTGAATCGGAGAGGGGCTACACCTTC.

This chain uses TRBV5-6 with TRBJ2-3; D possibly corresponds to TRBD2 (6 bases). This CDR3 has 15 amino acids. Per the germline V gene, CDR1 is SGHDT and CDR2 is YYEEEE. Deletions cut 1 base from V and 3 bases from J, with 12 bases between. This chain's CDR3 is CASSLRTGRTDTQYF. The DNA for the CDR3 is TGTGCCAGCAGCTTGAGAACTGGGAGGACAGATACGCAGTATTTT.

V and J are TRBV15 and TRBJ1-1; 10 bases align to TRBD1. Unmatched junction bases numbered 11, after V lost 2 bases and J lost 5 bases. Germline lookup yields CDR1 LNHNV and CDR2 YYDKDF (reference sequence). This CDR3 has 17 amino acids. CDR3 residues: CATSRLSGTGVGTEAFF. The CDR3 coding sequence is TGTGCCACCAGCAGACTCTCCGGGACAGGGGTCGGGACTGAAGCTTTCTTT.

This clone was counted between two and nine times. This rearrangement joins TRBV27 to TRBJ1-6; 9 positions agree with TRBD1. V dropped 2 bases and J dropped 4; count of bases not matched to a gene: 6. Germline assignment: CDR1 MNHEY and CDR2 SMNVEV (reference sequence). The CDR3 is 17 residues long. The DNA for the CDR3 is TGTGCCAGCAGTTTAAGGGACAGGGTCCATTATAATTCACCCCTCCACTTT. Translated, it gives CASSLRDRVHYNSPLHF.

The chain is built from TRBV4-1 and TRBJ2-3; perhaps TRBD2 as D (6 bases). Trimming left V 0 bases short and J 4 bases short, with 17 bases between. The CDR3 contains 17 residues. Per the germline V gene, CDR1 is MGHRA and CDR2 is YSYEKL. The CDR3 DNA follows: TGCGCCAGCAGCCAAGACTCGGGGGTTGGTGGTGCAGATACGCAGTATTTT. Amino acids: CASSQDSGVGGADTQYF.

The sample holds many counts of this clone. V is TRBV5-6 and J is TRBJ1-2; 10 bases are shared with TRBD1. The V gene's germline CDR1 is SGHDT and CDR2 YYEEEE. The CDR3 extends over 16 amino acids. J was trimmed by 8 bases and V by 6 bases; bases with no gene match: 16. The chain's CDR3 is CASIDSRTGGREGYTF. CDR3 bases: TGTGCCAGCATTGATTCCCGGACAGGGGGACGAGAAGGCTACACCTTC.

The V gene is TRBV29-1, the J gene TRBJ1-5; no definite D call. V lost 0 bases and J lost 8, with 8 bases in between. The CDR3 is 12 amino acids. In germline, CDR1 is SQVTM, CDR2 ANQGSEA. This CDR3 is CSVEDSGKPQHF. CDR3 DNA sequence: TGCAGCGTTGAAGATTCGGGGAAGCCCCAGCATTTT.

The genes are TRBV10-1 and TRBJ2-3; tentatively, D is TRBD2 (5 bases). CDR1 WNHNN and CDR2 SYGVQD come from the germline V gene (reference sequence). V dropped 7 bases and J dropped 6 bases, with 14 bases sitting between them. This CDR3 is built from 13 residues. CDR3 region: CASMMPGTDTQYF. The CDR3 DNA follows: TGCGCCAGCATGATGCCGGGAACCGATACGCAGTATTTT.

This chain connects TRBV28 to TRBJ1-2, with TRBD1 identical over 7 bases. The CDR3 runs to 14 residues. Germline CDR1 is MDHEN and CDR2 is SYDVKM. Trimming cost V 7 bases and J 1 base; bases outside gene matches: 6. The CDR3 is CASNTGANNYGYTF. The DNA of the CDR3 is TGTGCCAGCAACACAGGGGCAAATAACTATGGCTACACCTTC.

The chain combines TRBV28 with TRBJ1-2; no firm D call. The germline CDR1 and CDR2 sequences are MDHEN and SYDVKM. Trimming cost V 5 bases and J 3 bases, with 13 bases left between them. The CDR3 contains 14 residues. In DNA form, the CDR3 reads TGTGCCAGCAGTCTCACCTTCACGGACTATGGCTACACCTTC. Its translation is CASSLTFTDYGYTF.

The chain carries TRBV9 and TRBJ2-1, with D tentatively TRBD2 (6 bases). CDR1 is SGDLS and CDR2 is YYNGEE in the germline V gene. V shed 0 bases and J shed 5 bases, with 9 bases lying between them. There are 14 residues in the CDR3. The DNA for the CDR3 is TGTGCCAGCAGCGTAGGCGGGATAGACAATGAGCAGTTCTTC. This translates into CASSVGGIDNEQFF.

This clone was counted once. In nucleotides, the CDR3 is TGTGCCAGAGGGAAAACTAGCGGGTTGGACAATGAGCAGTTCTTC. It encodes CARGKTSGLDNEQFF. The V gene is TRBV2, the J gene TRBJ2-1, with TRBD2 matching 9 bases. This CDR3 spans 15 amino acids. V gave up 9 bases and J gave up 5 bases; unmatched junction bases: 11. Germline V lookup: CDR1 SNHLY, CDR2 FYNNEI.

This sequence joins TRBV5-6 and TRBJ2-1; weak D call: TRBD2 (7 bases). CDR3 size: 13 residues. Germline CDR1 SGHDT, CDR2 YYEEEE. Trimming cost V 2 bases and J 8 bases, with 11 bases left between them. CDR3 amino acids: CASSLVGGDEQFF. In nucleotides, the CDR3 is TGTGCCAGCAGCTTAGTAGGGGGGGATGAGCAGTTCTTC. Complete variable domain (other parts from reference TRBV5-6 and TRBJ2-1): DAGVTQSPTHLIKTRGQQVTLRCSPKSGHDTVSWYQQALGQGPQFIFQYYEEEERQRGNFPDRFSGHQFPNYSSELNVNALLLGDSALYLCASSLVGGDEQFFGPGTRLTVL.

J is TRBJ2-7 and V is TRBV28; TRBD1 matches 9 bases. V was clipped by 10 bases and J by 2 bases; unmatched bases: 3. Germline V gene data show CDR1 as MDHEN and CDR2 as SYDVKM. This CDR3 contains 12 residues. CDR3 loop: CATGQGTYEQYF. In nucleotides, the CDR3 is TGTGCCACCGGACAGGGGACCTACGAGCAGTACTTC.

CDR3 protein: CASNRGGNKANYGYTF. In DNA, the CDR3 is TGTGCCAGCAACAGGGGGGGTAATAAGGCTAACTATGGCTACACCTTC. The V and J genes are TRBV19 and TRBJ1-2, with TRBD1 matching 8 bases. V shed 9 bases, J shed 0 bases, and the junction held 12 bases outside the gene matches. The V gene's germline CDR1 is LNHDA and CDR2 SQIVND (reference sequence). This CDR3 region has 16 residues.

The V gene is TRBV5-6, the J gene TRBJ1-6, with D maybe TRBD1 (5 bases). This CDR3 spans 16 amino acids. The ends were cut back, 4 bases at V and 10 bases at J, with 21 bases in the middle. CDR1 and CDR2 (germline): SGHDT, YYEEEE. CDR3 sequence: CASSRRFTGGGSPLHF. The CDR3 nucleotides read TGTGCCAGCAGCCGACGCTTCACGGGGGGTGGATCACCCCTCCACTTT. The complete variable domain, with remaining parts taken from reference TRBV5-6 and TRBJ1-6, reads DAGVTQSPTHLIKTRGQQVTLRCSPKSGHDTVSWYQQALGQGPQFIFQYYEEEERQRGNFPDRFSGHQFPNYSSELNVNALLLGDSALYLCASSRRFTGGGSPLHFGNGTRLTVT.

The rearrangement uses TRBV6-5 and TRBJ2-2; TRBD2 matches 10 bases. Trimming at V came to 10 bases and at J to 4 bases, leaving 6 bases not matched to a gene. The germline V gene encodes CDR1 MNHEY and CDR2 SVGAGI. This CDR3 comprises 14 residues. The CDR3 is CATSSGSVTGELFF. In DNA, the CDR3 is TGTGCCACCTCTAGCGGGAGTGTCACCGGGGAGCTGTTTTTT.

CDR3 nucleotides: TGTGCCAGTAGTAGGGAGGAGATTCAGTACTTC. It translates to CASSREEIQYF. This chain joins TRBV19 and TRBJ2-4; weak D call: TRBD2 (6 bases). The V gene's germline CDR1 is LNHDA and CDR2 SQIVND (reference sequence). There are 11 residues in the CDR3. Trimming took 4 bases from V and 10 from J, leaving 8 bases between them.

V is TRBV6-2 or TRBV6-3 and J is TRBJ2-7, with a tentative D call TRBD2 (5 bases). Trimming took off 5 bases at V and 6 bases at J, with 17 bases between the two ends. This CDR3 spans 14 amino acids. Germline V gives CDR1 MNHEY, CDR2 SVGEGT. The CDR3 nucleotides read TGTGCCAGCAGTCCGCTGGGCCGAGGGTTCGAGCAGTACTTC. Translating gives CASSPLGRGFEQYF.